This record looks at one TCR beta chain sequence and its context. V dropped 2 bases and J dropped 4 bases, with 12 bases sitting between them. In germline, CDR1 is KGHSH, CDR2 LQKENI. The CDR3 spans 14 residues. These data originate in a study of shared clonotypes between healthy human individuals. The table came from immunoSEQ multiplex PCR; TCRdb's copy has only in-frame clones and leaves some out. The sample includes approximately 1.5 million clones, 98% of them seen just once. The J gene is TRBJ2-7, the V gene TRBV18, with D perhaps being TRBD1 or TRBD2 (5 bases each). The sample consisted of naive CD4+ T cells sorted from blood. Subset reported: CD45RA+ positively selected. The receptor was isolated from a young man in good health. This chain's CDR3 is CASSPWGKDYEQYF. The CDR3 DNA sequence: TGTGCCAGCTCACCATGGGGGAAGGATTACGAGCAGTACTTC.